These 2 T cell receptor beta chains were all obtained from the same sample, sequenced in a study of OX40 agonist ivuxolimab in advanced cancers. Sequencing used immunoSEQ multiplex PCR; TCRdb keeps in-frame clones, though not all of them. Among 40,000 to 45,000 clones listed, more than 70% were seen once. The input for sequencing was CD4+ or CD8+ T cells sorted from blood, taken in a trial of the OX40 agonist ivuxolimab. These TCRs come from an adult with an advanced solid tumor such as melanoma, head and neck, liver or kidney cancer.

The rearrangement links TRBV6-5 to TRBJ2-1; D ambiguous. Trimming took 5 bases from V and 10 from J, leaving 9 bases between them. This CDR3 comprises 11 residues. Germline lookup yields CDR1 MNHEY and CDR2 SVGAGI. CDR3 DNA: TGTGCCAGCAGTCGGCTGGGGGAGCAGTTCTTC. It codes for CASSRLGEQFF.

This clone has just one count. This sequence joins TRBV10-3 and TRBJ2-4; 8 bases align to TRBD2. CDR1 is ENHRY and CDR2 is SYGVKD in the germline V gene. The ends lost 10 bases at V and 5 bases at J; junction bases unmatched: 7. The CDR3 sequence is 13 residues long. The CDR3 spells CASSQGLENIQYF. The CDR3 DNA is TGTGCCAGCAGCCAGGGACTAGAAAACATTCAGTACTTC.